A selection of T cell receptor beta chains follows, all from one sample in a study of blood T cell repertoires in COVID-19. Sequencing used immunoSEQ multiplex PCR; TCRdb keeps in-frame clones, though not all of them. The sample has around 250,000 clones, over 80% seen once. The sequencing sample was made of PBMCs or T cells enriched from blood (not recorded which). The receptors shown here come from a woman in her 30s with acute COVID-19. The conserved cysteine and the conserved F or W are not part of the CDR3 here.

j_call,v_call,cdr3_aa
TRBJ2-7,TRBV27,ASSGRTPLSEQY
TRBJ2-2,TRBV11-2,ASSLYRVVGELF
TRBJ2-2,TRBV5-1,ASSLAGLTSLAGELF
TRBJ2-7,TRBV18,ASSPNDSSYEQY
TRBJ1-5,TRBV27,ATRTGVSNQPQH
TRBJ2-1,TRBV10-3,AIKEAGDIYNEQF
TRBJ2-7,TRBV19,ASSIDVTGEQY
TRBJ2-2,TRBV4-3,ASSQQSGTGYTGELF
TRBJ2-7,TRBV7-2,ASSPGGAYEQY
TRBJ2-7,TRBV27,ASSSRTSGSYEQY
TRBJ2-2,TRBV28,ASSEESLTGELF
TRBJ2-7,TRBV25-1,ASSEPSGPPYEQY
TRBJ2-1,TRBV10-1,ASSEGLYYNEQF
TRBJ1-2,TRBV19,ATRERSNYGYT
TRBJ2-2,TRBV5-5,ASSLFQGTGELF
TRBJ2-7,TRBV6-5,ATGNYEQY
TRBJ2-5,TRBV7-3,ASSPQGLGETQY
TRBJ2-4,TRBV3-1/TRBV3-2,ASSISGGAKNIQY
TRBJ1-6,TRBV20-1,SASPAAGNWNSPLH
TRBJ1-2,TRBV28,ASRPSLGARYGYT
TRBJ2-2,TRBV3-1/TRBV3-2,ASREGFTGELF
TRBJ2-3,TRBV7-9,ASSPGTSGSTQY
TRBJ2-2,TRBV12-3/TRBV12-4,ASTTPPGELF
TRBJ1-5,TRBV9,ASSGSGTENQPQH
TRBJ2-7,TRBV19,ASSPGGGIVSEQY
TRBJ2-1,TRBV28,ASRTGAESGSFYEQF
TRBJ1-6,TRBV7-2,ASSLTGQFNSPLH
TRBJ2-7,TRBV2,ASSDGLAGSYEQY
TRBJ2-2,TRBV2,ASSDRAGGPSGELF
TRBJ2-2,TRBV7-9,ASSLGFIAGGNTGELF
TRBJ2-7,TRBV19,ASEDAGYEQY
TRBJ2-1,TRBV19,ASSIVAGGGNEQF
TRBJ2-2,TRBV5-1,ASSLEGAGTGELF
TRBJ2-1,TRBV20-1,SASRDSSYNEQF
TRBJ1-2,TRBV7-2,ASSGRDFNYGYT
TRBJ2-1,TRBV10-3,AISDLSEQF
TRBJ1-2,TRBV18,ASSLPGQSLHT
TRBJ1-4,TRBV12-3/TRBV12-4,ASSPQVEEKLF
TRBJ2-7,TRBV29-1,SVATLADSYEQY
TRBJ2-2,TRBV7-3,ASSLHPSSGRTDTGELF
TRBJ2-5,TRBV16,ASQNVGTGQETQY
TRBJ2-1,TRBV3-1/TRBV3-2,ASSQEKGARTYNEQF
TRBJ2-7,TRBV5-1,ASSTSPGRSYEQY
TRBJ1-2,TRBV18,ASSPGRGRVGYT